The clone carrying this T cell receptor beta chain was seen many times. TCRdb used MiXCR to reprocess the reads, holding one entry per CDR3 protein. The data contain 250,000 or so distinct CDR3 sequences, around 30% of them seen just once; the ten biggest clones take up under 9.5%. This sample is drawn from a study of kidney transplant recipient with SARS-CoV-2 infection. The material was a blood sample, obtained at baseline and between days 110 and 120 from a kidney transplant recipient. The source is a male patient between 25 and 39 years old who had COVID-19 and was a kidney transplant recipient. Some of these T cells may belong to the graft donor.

The CDR3 spells CASSRALTARGYEQYF. The CDR3 DNA reads TGTGCCAGCAGCCGGGCTTTGACAGCGCGGGGTTACGAGCAGTACTTC. This chain uses TRBV28 with TRBJ2-7; D possibly corresponds to TRBD2 (6 bases). V dropped 6 bases and J dropped 4 bases, with 22 bases sitting between them. Germline V gene sequence: CDR1 MDHEN, CDR2 SYDVKM. CDR3 length: 16 amino acids.